The rows below give T cell receptor beta chains drawn from one sample of a study of cytomegalovirus exposure and HLA in healthy donors. The table came from immunoSEQ multiplex PCR; TCRdb's copy has only in-frame clones and leaves some out. The data contain around 120,000 clones, over 80% of them singletons. The specimen was PBMCs. The source of these receptors is a boy aged 5-17 years in good health and CMV-seronegative. The CDR3 runs from the conserved cysteine through the conserved F or W. A D gene is named only where the DNA matches it firmly. Some rows have no size entry. The others give once, few or many, or a class for an expanded clone.

V: TRBV5-1; D: TRBD2; size: .; length: 16; J: TRBJ2-3; CDR3: CASSLRLAGGADTQYF; DNA: TGCGCCAGCAGCTTGCGCCTAGCGGGAGGGGCAGATACGCAGTATTTT
V: TRBV5-4; D: TRBD2; size: .; length: 13; J: TRBJ2-5; CDR3: CASSGGLEETQYF; DNA: TGTGCCAGCAGCGGGGGACTAGAGGAGACCCAGTACTTC
V: TRBV2; D: .; size: .; length: 14; J: TRBJ1-5; CDR3: CASSGVTAIEPQHF; DNA: TGTGCCAGCAGTGGTGTTACAGCCATTGAGCCCCAGCATTTT
V: TRBV5-4; D: TRBD2; size: .; length: 18; J: TRBJ2-2; CDR3: CASSLALAGMTNTGELFF; DNA: TGTGCCAGCAGCTTGGCCCTAGCGGGGATGACGAACACCGGGGAGCTGTTTTTT
V: TRBV6-1; D: .; size: .; length: 12; J: TRBJ1-1; CDR3: CASLRGKAEAFF; DNA: TGTGCCAGCCTACGGGGTAAGGCTGAAGCTTTCTTT
V: TRBV7-9; D: TRBD1; size: .; length: 16; J: TRBJ2-5; CDR3: CASSLADRARGETQYF; DNA: TGTGCCAGCAGCTTAGCCGACAGGGCGAGAGGAGAGACCCAGTACTTC
V: TRBV5-1; D: TRBD2; size: .; length: 17; J: TRBJ2-2; CDR3: CASSLEPSGSSSGELFF; DNA: TGCGCCAGCAGCCTAGAACCTAGCGGGAGTTCAAGCGGGGAGCTGTTTTTT
V: TRBV30; D: .; size: .; length: 15; J: TRBJ2-7; CDR3: CAWSVPQPPNYEQYF; DNA: TGTGCCTGGAGTGTCCCGCAGCCTCCGAACTACGAGCAGTACTTC
V: TRBV5-1; D: TRBD1; size: .; length: 13; J: TRBJ2-7; CDR3: CASGTGTGHEQYF; DNA: TGCGCCAGCGGCACCGGGACAGGTCACGAGCAGTACTTC
V: TRBV12-5; D: TRBD2; size: once; length: 20; J: TRBJ2-3; CDR3: CASGLVQGREGVHSTDTQYF; DNA: TGTGCTAGTGGTTTGGTACAAGGGCGGGAGGGGGTCCATAGCACAGATACGCAGTATTTT
V: TRBV27; D: .; size: .; length: 14; J: TRBJ2-5; CDR3: CASAWERGQETQYF; DNA: TGTGCCAGCGCCTGGGAGAGGGGGCAAGAGACCCAGTACTTC
V: TRBV30; D: .; size: few; length: 16; J: TRBJ2-3; CDR3: CAWSYSPRARSNTQYF; DNA: TGTGCCTGGAGTTATTCTCCGCGGGCCAGATCGAATACGCAGTATTTT
V: TRBV6-1; D: TRBD1; size: few; length: 14; J: TRBJ1-1; CDR3: CASRAGTANTEAFF; DNA: TGTGCCAGCAGGGCCGGGACAGCGAACACTGAAGCTTTCTTT
V: TRBV15; D: .; size: .; length: 16; J: TRBJ2-7; CDR3: CATSSGGQGAGDEQYF; DNA: TGTGCCACCAGCAGTGGGGGCCAAGGGGCGGGAGACGAGCAGTACTTC
V: TRBV10-3; D: TRBD1; size: .; length: 20; J: TRBJ2-7; CDR3: CAISDVVDGYGTESSYEQYF; DNA: TGTGCCATCAGTGACGTGGTCGATGGGTACGGGACAGAAAGCTCCTACGAGCAGTACTTC
V: TRBV7-2; D: TRBD1; size: few; length: 15; J: TRBJ2-7; CDR3: CASSVGQGANYEQYF; DNA: TGTGCCAGCAGCGTGGGACAGGGGGCAAACTACGAGCAGTACTTC
V: TRBV19; D: .; size: .; length: 13; J: TRBJ2-7; CDR3: CASSITNSYEQYF; DNA: TGTGCCAGTAGTATAACCAACAGTTACGAGCAGTACTTC
V: TRBV5-1; D: .; size: .; length: 13; J: TRBJ2-1; CDR3: CASSSWTRSGQFF; DNA: TGCGCCAGCAGCAGTTGGACTCGATCGGGGCAGTTCTTC
V: TRBV4-1; D: TRBD1; size: once; length: 14; J: TRBJ1-1; CDR3: CASSPETGRTEAFF; DNA: TGCGCCAGCAGCCCCGAGACAGGGCGGACTGAAGCTTTCTTT
V: TRBV27; D: .; size: .; length: 15; J: TRBJ2-3; CDR3: CASSPFGQSTDTQYF; DNA: TGTGCCAGCAGCCCCTTCGGACAGAGCACAGATACGCAGTATTTT
V: TRBV5-1; D: TRBD2; size: .; length: 15; J: TRBJ2-1; CDR3: CASSLELAGDNEQFF; DNA: TGCGCCAGCAGCTTGGAACTAGCGGGCGACAATGAGCAGTTCTTC
V: TRBV5-1; D: .; size: .; length: 14; J: TRBJ1-5; CDR3: CASSLEPMNQPQHF; DNA: TGCGCCAGCAGCTTGGAGCCAATGAATCAGCCCCAGCATTTT
V: TRBV5-1; D: .; size: .; length: 14; J: TRBJ2-7; CDR3: CASMRDSSSYEQYF; DNA: TGCGCCAGCATGCGGGACTCGAGCTCCTACGAGCAGTACTTC
V: TRBV19; D: .; size: .; length: 12; J: TRBJ2-3; CDR3: CASSPGTDTQYF; DNA: TGTGCCAGTAGTCCCGGCACAGATACGCAGTATTTT
V: TRBV10-3; D: .; size: .; length: 14; J: TRBJ1-3; CDR3: CAIRESGSGNTIYF; DNA: TGTGCCATCCGCGAATCGGGCTCTGGAAACACCATATATTTT
V: TRBV7-2; D: .; size: .; length: 15; J: TRBJ2-3; CDR3: CASSLAFSSTDTQYF; DNA: TGTGCCAGCAGCTTAGCTTTTTCTAGCACAGATACGCAGTATTTT
V: TRBV29-1; D: .; size: .; length: 12; J: TRBJ1-2; CDR3: CSVEHSTGNYTF; DNA: TGCAGCGTTGAACATTCCACAGGGAACTACACCTTC
V: TRBV7-3; D: .; size: .; length: 14; J: TRBJ2-3; CDR3: CASSPDRSPDTQYF; DNA: TGTGCCAGCAGCCCCGACAGGTCGCCAGATACGCAGTATTTT
V: TRBV7-2; D: TRBD1; size: .; length: 16; J: TRBJ2-7; CDR3: CASSLVGGLSSYEQYF; DNA: TGTGCCAGCAGCTTAGTAGGGGGCCTTAGCTCCTACGAGCAGTACTTC
V: TRBV5-1; D: TRBD2; size: once; length: 15; J: TRBJ2-5; CDR3: CASSLGGGMGETQYF; DNA: TGCGCCAGCAGCCTGGGGGGGGGAATGGGAGAGACCCAGTACTTC
V: TRBV18; D: .; size: .; length: 16; J: TRBJ1-1; CDR3: CASSLASGYPNTEAFF; DNA: TGTGCCAGCTCACTGGCCAGCGGGTACCCGAACACTGAAGCTTTCTTT
V: TRBV6-6; D: TRBD2; size: .; length: 16; J: TRBJ2-7; CDR3: CASSYQGLAGGSEQYF; DNA: TGTGCCAGCAGTTACCAAGGACTAGCGGGAGGTTCCGAGCAGTACTTC
V: TRBV5-6; D: .; size: few; length: 14; J: TRBJ2-7; CDR3: CASSGVGRRSEQYF; DNA: TGTGCCAGCAGCGGTGTCGGGAGACGTAGCGAGCAGTACTTC
V: TRBV4-1; D: TRBD2; size: .; length: 17; J: TRBJ2-5; CDR3: CASSQVLAGGYQGTQYF; DNA: TGCGCCAGCAGCCAAGTCTTGGCGGGAGGATACCAGGGGACCCAGTACTTC
V: TRBV6-6; D: .; size: .; length: 13; J: TRBJ1-5; CDR3: CASSPQGFQPQHF; DNA: TGTGCCAGCAGTCCACAGGGATTTCAGCCCCAGCATTTT
V: TRBV30; D: .; size: .; length: 13; J: TRBJ1-5; CDR3: CAWGRQGNQPQHF; DNA: TGTGCCTGGGGGCGGCAGGGGAATCAGCCCCAGCATTTT
V: TRBV27; D: .; size: .; length: 13; J: TRBJ2-2; CDR3: CASSLGGTGELFF; DNA: TGTGCCAGCAGTTTAGGGGGGACCGGGGAGCTGTTTTTT
V: TRBV30; D: TRBD1; size: .; length: 14; J: TRBJ1-1; CDR3: CAWSRDRENTEAFF; DNA: TGTGCCTGGAGTCGAGACAGGGAGAACACTGAAGCTTTCTTT
V: TRBV4-2; D: TRBD2; size: .; length: 15; J: TRBJ2-7; CDR3: CASSQLAGGIYEQYF; DNA: TGTGCCAGCAGCCAACTAGCGGGAGGGATCTACGAGCAGTACTTC
V: TRBV29-1; D: TRBD1; size: .; length: 15; J: TRBJ1-2; CDR3: CSVEDSGGTNYGYTF; DNA: TGCAGCGTTGAAGACTCAGGGGGTACGAACTATGGCTACACCTTC
V: TRBV6-1; D: .; size: few; length: 15; J: TRBJ1-5; CDR3: CASSGQPYSNQPQHF; DNA: TGTGCCAGCAGTGGACAGCCCTATAGCAATCAGCCCCAGCATTTT
V: TRBV5-1; D: .; size: .; length: 14; J: TRBJ2-5; CDR3: CASSLAGGTETQYF; DNA: TGCGCCAGCAGCTTGGCAGGGGGGACAGAGACCCAGTACTTC
V: TRBV2; D: TRBD2; size: .; length: 17; J: TRBJ2-1; CDR3: CASRVSLASSSYNEQFF; DNA: TGTGCCAGCAGGGTATCACTAGCGTCGAGCTCCTACAATGAGCAGTTCTTC
V: TRBV5-1; D: TRBD2; size: .; length: 15; J: TRBJ2-3; CDR3: CASSTSGKLPDTQYF; DNA: TGCGCCAGCAGCACTAGCGGGAAGTTACCAGATACGCAGTATTTT
V: TRBV15; D: TRBD1; size: .; length: 13; J: TRBJ1-2; CDR3: CATKLRTGIGYTF; DNA: TGTGCCACCAAACTAAGGACAGGGATAGGCTACACCTTC
V: TRBV19; D: .; size: .; length: 14; J: TRBJ1-1; CDR3: CASSRGAENTEAFF; DNA: TGTGCCAGTAGCCGTGGGGCAGAGAACACTGAAGCTTTCTTT
V: TRBV5-4; D: .; size: .; length: 14; J: TRBJ1-2; CDR3: CASSDSGRHYGYTF; DNA: TGTGCCAGCAGCGACTCGGGGAGACACTATGGCTACACCTTC
V: TRBV2; D: .; size: .; length: 14; J: TRBJ2-7; CDR3: CASSERRGVGEQYF; DNA: TGTGCCAGCAGTGAACGGAGGGGAGTGGGCGAGCAGTACTTC
V: TRBV10-3; D: .; size: once; length: 13; J: TRBJ1-5; CDR3: CAISRQGNQPQHF; DNA: TGTGCCATCAGCCGACAGGGCAATCAGCCCCAGCATTTT
V: TRBV6-1; D: .; size: .; length: 15; J: TRBJ1-1; CDR3: CASSLSGHPNTEAFF; DNA: TGTGCCAGCAGTTTATCGGGACACCCGAACACTGAAGCTTTCTTT